Listed here are 17 T cell receptor beta chains from one sample, sequenced in a study of T-cell reconstitution after alpha-beta-depleted transplantation in children. Unique molecular identifiers featured in how the TCRbeta library was prepared. TCRdb reanalysed the PCR reads using MiXCR and keeps one entry per CDR3 protein. The sample records 700,000 or so distinct CDR3 sequences, around 13% being singletons. The sequencing here drew on PBMCs, taken before TCRalphabeta/CD19-depleted stem cell transplant. The receptors derive from a girl aged 2-10 years with congenital amegakaryocytic thrombocytopenia, due to receive a stem cell transplant.

This clonotype was picked up a small number of times. This chain links TRBV15 with TRBJ2-2; weak D call: TRBD1 (6 bases). Trimming stripped 1 base from V and 2 bases from J, with 20 bases between. The CDR3 contains 19 residues. Germline V gives CDR1 LNHNV, CDR2 YYDKDF (reference sequence). Here the CDR3 DNA reads TGTGCCACCAGCAGAGGCAGGGGCGAGAAACGCCCCAACACCGGGGAGCTGTTTTTT. It yields the protein CATSRGRGEKRPNTGELFF.

This clonotype was seen ten or more times. The chain combines TRBV15 with TRBJ2-7; D tentatively fits TRBD1 or TRBD2 (5 bases each). V lost 9 bases, J lost 6 bases, and 15 bases lay in between. The V gene's germline CDR1 is LNHNV and CDR2 YYDKDF (reference sequence). The CDR3 is made up of 12 amino acids. CDR3 nucleotide sequence: TGTGCCACGGGACGAGGATCGTCCGAGCAGTACTTC. Its translation: CATGRGSSEQYF.

This clonotype showed up just a few times. This chain uses TRBV5-1 with TRBJ2-5, with TRBD2 matching over 8 bases. Germline lookup yields CDR1 SGHRS and CDR2 YFSETQ. V lost 1 base to trimming and J lost 2 bases; unmatched junction nucleotides: 7. This CDR3 contains 16 residues. The CDR3 spells CASSLLGTSGQETQYF. Written as DNA, the CDR3 is TGCGCCAGCAGCTTGCTAGGCACTAGCGGACAAGAGACCCAGTACTTC.

This clonotype was seen only a few times. This chain joins TRBV4-1 and TRBJ2-2; no clear D gene. The germline V gene has CDR1 MGHRA and CDR2 YSYEKL. V was pared by 0 bases and J by 8 bases, with 10 bases between. The CDR3 runs to 14 residues. The DNA for the CDR3 is TGCGCCAGCAGCCAAGACCCGCTCCAGGGGGAGCTGTTTTTT. It encodes CASSQDPLQGELFF.

The rearrangement joins TRBV5-1 to TRBJ2-7; 8 nucleotides line up with TRBD1. The V segment lost 5 bases and the J segment 6 bases; nucleotides outside the gene matches: 7. The germline V gene encodes CDR1 SGHRS and CDR2 YFSETQ. This CDR3 region has 13 residues. The CDR3 nucleotides are TGCGCCAGCAGTCCCCGGACAGGGCGCGAGCAGTACTTC. It is translated as CASSPRTGREQYF.

The rearrangement joins TRBV12-3 or TRBV12-4 to TRBJ1-1; D remains unclear. This CDR3 has 15 residues. V lost 2 bases to trimming and J lost 7 bases, with 17 bases between them. CDR3 sequence (DNA): TGTGCCAGCAGTTTAAGCTCCCAGGTTGTAAATGAAGCTTTCTTT. It yields the protein CASSLSSQVVNEAFF.

Many counts were recorded for this clonotype. The CDR3 is CSVPPGGRYYNEQFF. CDR3 nucleotides: TGCAGTGTTCCTCCTGGGGGGAGGTACTACAATGAGCAGTTCTTC. The chain joins TRBV20-1 to TRBJ2-1; D perhaps matches TRBD2 (6 bases). The CDR3 length is 15 residues. Trimming removed 7 bases from V and 3 bases from J, with 19 bases in between. Germline V gene lookup returns CDR1 DFQATT and CDR2 SNEGSKA (reference sequence).

This clonotype was observed a handful of times. The chain combines TRBV29-1 with TRBJ2-4; D gene ambiguous. The CDR3 has 9 amino acids. V shed 5 bases and J shed 10 bases, with 6 bases lying between them. Germline CDR1 reads SQVTM; CDR2 reads ANQGSEA. The CDR3 region is CSVTYIQYF. The CDR3, as DNA: TGCAGCGTTACATATATTCAGTACTTC. Looking up the rest from reference TRBV29-1 and TRBJ2-4 gives the full variable domain: SAVISQKPSRDICQRGTSLTIQCQVDSQVTMMFWYRQQPGQSLTLIATANQGSEATYESGFVIDKFPISRPNLTFSTLTVSNMSPEDSSIYLCSVTYIQYFGAGTRLSVL.

This clonotype was recorded many times. The J gene is TRBJ1-1, the V gene TRBV20-1; no reliable D call. This CDR3 spans 13 amino acids. Germline values: CDR1 DFQATT, CDR2 SNEGSKA (reference sequence). Deletions cut 6 bases from V and 1 base from J, with 12 bases between. CDR3 coding DNA: TGCAGTGCACCGCATGATCGGAACACTGAAGCTTTCTTT. It encodes CSAPHDRNTEAFF.

A few counts support this clonotype. The chain uses TRBV19 and TRBJ1-6; no clear D. This CDR3 is built from 14 residues. Germline-derived CDR1 and CDR2 are LNHDA and SQIVND (reference sequence). V gave up 3 bases and J gave up 9 bases, with 12 bases separating them. For the CDR3, the DNA is TGTGCCAGTAGTATGGGCCCTGCTCGTTCACCCCTCCACTTT. Its translation: CASSMGPARSPLHF.

This clonotype was seen more than once but under ten times. The rearrangement links TRBV20-1 to TRBJ2-7; 10 bases match TRBD1. V was pared by 3 bases and J by 0 bases, with 11 bases of the junction left unmatched. Per germline, CDR1 DFQATT and CDR2 SNEGSKA (reference sequence). There are 17 residues in the CDR3. DNA for the CDR3: TGCAGTGCTAGTCAGGTTGGCGGGACAGGGGACTCCTACGAGCAGTACTTC. This gives the protein CSASQVGGTGDSYEQYF.

A few counts support this clonotype. The chain employs TRBV14 and TRBJ2-3; TRBD1 matches at 9 bases. In germline, CDR1 is SGHDN, CDR2 FVKESK. This CDR3 has 13 residues. The trim removed 10 bases at V and 1 base at J, leaving 3 bases unmatched. The CDR3 here is CAIRDRGTDTQYF. The CDR3 DNA reads as TGTGCCATCAGGGACAGGGGCACAGATACGCAGTATTTT.

This clonotype was found many times. The V and J genes are TRBV10-3 and TRBJ2-7, with 7 bases that match TRBD1. Germline assignment: CDR1 ENHRY and CDR2 SYGVKD. Trimming at V came to 0 bases and at J to 4 bases, leaving 9 bases not matched to a gene. The CDR3 consists of 16 residues. The CDR3 DNA reads TGTGCCATCAGTGAGTCCGAGACGGGACAGATATACGAGCAGTACTTC. Translation: CAISESETGQIYEQYF.

This clonotype was found a few times. The chain has TRBV11-1 and TRBJ2-1, with 8 bases fitting TRBD2. The V gene's germline CDR1 is SGHAT and CDR2 FQDESV (reference sequence). V lost 6 bases and J lost 3; bases outside the gene matches: 19. The CDR3 consists of 19 residues. The DNA for the CDR3 is TGTGCCAGCAGAGACACCGGGACTAGATACGGGTTCTACTACAATGAGCAGTTCTTC. This gives the protein CASRDTGTRYGFYYNEQFF.

This clonotype was counted between two and nine times. J is TRBJ1-1 and V is TRBV28, with no clear D. Trimming removed 3 bases at V and 6 bases at J, with 11 bases between. The CDR3 loop spans 13 amino acids. The V gene's germline CDR1 is MDHEN and CDR2 SYDVKM. CDR3 nucleotides: TGTGCCAGCAGTTTTGTGGGCGCGGCTGAAGCTTTCTTT. Translation gives CASSFVGAAEAFF.

There are a few counts of this clonotype. V is TRBV5-1 and J is TRBJ2-2; D gene uncertain. Trimming pared 1 base from V and 1 base from J, leaving 8 bases between. This CDR3 spans 15 amino acids. Germline CDR1 reads SGHRS; CDR2 reads YFSETQ. CDR3 protein: CASSLQILNTGELFF. CDR3 nucleotide sequence: TGCGCCAGCAGCTTGCAAATCCTGAACACCGGGGAGCTGTTTTTT. Full variable domain (missing parts from reference TRBV5-1 and TRBJ2-2): KAGVTQTPRYLIKTRGQQVTLSCSPISGHRSVSWYQQTPGQGLQFLFEYFSETQRNKGNFPGRFSGRQFSNSRSEMNVSTLELGDSALYLCASSLQILNTGELFFGEGSRLTVL.

This clonotype was observed at least ten times. The chain links TRBV20-1 to TRBJ2-5; the D gene is possibly TRBD2 (6 bases). The V end was cut by 5 bases, the J end by 2 bases, with 12 bases between. Germline V gene lookup returns CDR1 DFQATT and CDR2 SNEGSKA (reference sequence). This CDR3 spans 13 amino acids. In DNA form, the CDR3 reads TGCAGTGCTTGTCGGGACTCGCAAGAGACCCAGTACTTC. It translates to CSACRDSQETQYF.